The rows below give T cell receptor beta chains drawn from one sample of a study of cytomegalovirus exposure and HLA in healthy donors. Method: immunoSEQ multiplex PCR; TCRdb's copy keeps in-frame clones and lacks some. The sample yields over 150,000 clones, approximately 84% seen once. Sample: PBMCs. These receptor sequences come from a man younger than 35 in good health and CMV-seronegative. Both conserved end residues are part of each CDR3. Each record gives: J gene, clone size, V gene, D gene, CDR3 protein, CDR3 DNA. D genes are given only for firm matches. Size tells how often a clone was seen (once, few, many) or the class of an expanded clone, and some rows leave it out.

>TRBJ2-7|-|TRBV10-3|-
CAISTVTYEQYF
TGTGCCATCAGTACGGTCACCTACGAGCAGTACTTC
>TRBJ2-2|-|TRBV7-2|-
CASSTRMGRGGTGELFF
TGTGCCAGCAGCACAAGGATGGGAAGGGGCGGAACCGGGGAGCTGTTTTTT
>TRBJ2-1|-|TRBV7-3|TRBD2
CASSLTPIAGVTYNEQFF
TGTGCCAGCAGCTTAACGCCCATAGCGGGAGTAACCTACAATGAGCAGTTCTTC
>TRBJ2-7|-|TRBV5-1|-
CASSSEGREAEQYF
TGCGCCAGCAGCTCTGAGGGTAGGGAGGCCGAGCAGTACTTC
>TRBJ1-3|-|TRBV30|-
CAWSVGGLGNTIYF
TGTGCCTGGAGTGTGGGGGGGCTCGGAAACACCATATATTTT
>TRBJ2-7|-|TRBV7-6|TRBD1
CASTLLTPGTGAAYEQYF
TGTGCCAGCACCCTATTAACCCCCGGGACAGGGGCGGCCTACGAGCAGTACTTC
>TRBJ2-7|once|TRBV9|TRBD1
CASSVRGTGAYEQYF
TGTGCCAGCAGCGTAAGGGGGACAGGGGCCTACGAGCAGTACTTC
>TRBJ2-5|-|TRBV14|TRBD2
CASSLASGQETQYF
TGTGCCAGCAGCCTTGCTAGCGGACAAGAGACCCAGTACTTC
>TRBJ2-1|-|TRBV10-3|TRBD2
CAISRREPPDEQFF
TGTGCCATCAGTCGGCGGGAGCCACCCGATGAGCAGTTCTTC
>TRBJ2-3|-|TRBV6-5|-
CASKGVSDTQYF
TGTGCCAGCAAAGGGGTCTCCGATACGCAGTATTTT
>TRBJ2-1|-|TRBV5-1|-
CASSLTGLRNEQFF
TGCGCCAGCAGCTTGACCGGGTTGCGCAATGAGCAGTTCTTC
>TRBJ2-7|-|TRBV7-8|-
CASSLGGRGREQYF
TGTGCCAGCAGCTTAGGGGGCCGAGGCCGCGAGCAGTACTTC
>TRBJ2-1|-|TRBV7-2|-
CASSLRSLVGEQFF
TGTGCCAGCAGCTTAAGGTCACTAGTCGGGGAGCAGTTCTTC
>TRBJ1-5|many|TRBV5-4|-
CASRSGPNQPQHF
TGTGCCAGCAGATCAGGTCCAAATCAGCCCCAGCATTTT
>TRBJ2-3|-|TRBV7-9|-
CASTRSTDTQYF
TGTGCCAGCACTCGTAGCACAGATACGCAGTATTTT
>TRBJ2-5|once|TRBV4-3|TRBD2
CASSQDEMAGGPRETQYF
TGCGCCAGCAGCCAAGACGAGATGGCGGGAGGTCCCAGAGAGACCCAGTACTTC
>TRBJ2-1|-|TRBV6-5|TRBD2
CASSYRSGGSYNEQFF
TGTGCCAGCAGTTATCGAAGCGGGGGGTCCTACAATGAGCAGTTCTTC
>TRBJ1-5|-|TRBV11-2|-
CASSSQGGNQPQHF
TGTGCCAGCAGCTCCCAGGGTGGCAATCAGCCCCAGCATTTT
>TRBJ2-2|-|TRBV6-1|TRBD2
CASSEGGTSGSTGELFF
TGTGCCAGCAGTGAAGGCGGGACTAGCGGGAGTACCGGGGAGCTGTTTTTT
>TRBJ1-5|-|TRBV23-1|-
CASSLSSQGDQPQHF
TGCGCCAGCAGTCTATCGTCACAGGGAGATCAGCCCCAGCATTTT
>TRBJ2-5|-|TRBV27|-
CASSLGGTGFVEQYF
TGTGCCAGCAGTTTAGGCGGGACCGGCTTTGTTGAGCAGTACTTC
>TRBJ2-1|-|TRBV28|-
CASGPWGVQLSEQFF
TGTGCCAGCGGACCATGGGGGGTTCAGTTGAGTGAGCAGTTCTTC
>TRBJ2-2|-|TRBV10-1|-
CAGPGTPTGTGELFF
TGCGCCGGACCAGGGACTCCTACGGGGACCGGGGAGCTGTTTTTT
>TRBJ1-5|-|TRBV4-1|-
CASSLSSGLNGNQPQHF
TGCGCCAGCAGCCTCTCCTCGGGACTCAATGGCAATCAGCCCCAGCATTTT
>TRBJ2-7|-|TRBV28|-
CASSLNLGWRSYEQYF
TGTGCCAGCAGTTTAAACTTGGGGTGGAGGTCCTACGAGCAGTACTTC
>TRBJ2-1|few|TRBV4-1|-
CASSSLNEQFF
TGCGCCAGCAGCTCCCTGAATGAGCAGTTCTTC
>TRBJ2-2|-|TRBV2|TRBD1
CAQRRYRGPRGELFF
TGTGCCCAAAGGCGCTACAGGGGGCCGAGGGGGGAGCTGTTTTTT
>TRBJ2-7|-|TRBV2|-
CASSRQDSYEQYF
TGTGCCAGCAGCCGACAGGACTCCTACGAGCAGTACTTC
>TRBJ2-5|-|TRBV20-1|TRBD2
CSAKRGDRVYF
TGCAGTGCTAAGCGGGGGGACCGGGTCTACTTC
>TRBJ2-6|once|TRBV7-3|TRBD1
CASSLSRDRGYRSGANVLTF
TGTGCCAGCAGCTTGTCCCGGGACAGGGGGTACAGGTCTGGGGCCAACGTCCTGACTTTC
>TRBJ1-5|-|TRBV6-5|TRBD1
CASKKYRGNQPQHF
TGTGCCAGCAAGAAGTACAGGGGGAATCAGCCCCAGCATTTT
>TRBJ2-7|-|TRBV19|TRBD1
CASSSVWDRGFHEQYF
TGTGCCAGTAGTAGTGTGTGGGACAGGGGATTCCACGAGCAGTACTTC
>TRBJ1-5|-|TRBV10-1|-
CASNLFGQPYSNQPQHF
TGCGCCAGCAACCTATTTGGACAGCCGTATAGCAATCAGCCCCAGCATTTT
>TRBJ1-5|-|TRBV27|-
CASSLLSGSNQPQHF
TGTGCCAGCAGTTTACTCTCGGGAAGCAATCAGCCCCAGCATTTT
>TRBJ2-5|-|TRBV28|-
CASSPGRQDQYF
TGTGCCAGCAGCCCCGGAAGGCAGGACCAGTACTTC
>TRBJ2-5|-|TRBV11-2|-
CASSLGGGGIQETQYF
TGTGCCAGCAGCTTAGGAGGGGGGGGGATCCAAGAGACCCAGTACTTC
>TRBJ1-5|-|TRBV5-8|-
CASSPWGENQPQHF
TGTGCCAGCAGCCCTTGGGGGGAGAATCAGCCCCAGCATTTT
>TRBJ2-5|-|TRBV19|TRBD1
CASSFGTGKETQYF
TGTGCCAGTAGTTTTGGGACAGGGAAAGAGACCCAGTACTTC
>TRBJ2-1|-|TRBV10-2|TRBD2
CASSEFLGGDEQFF
TGCGCCAGCAGTGAGTTTTTGGGAGGGGATGAGCAGTTCTTC
>TRBJ2-1|once|TRBV14|TRBD2
CASSISGGAYEQFF
TGTGCCAGCAGCATAAGCGGGGGGGCTTATGAGCAGTTCTTC
>TRBJ1-1|-|TRBV7-9|-
CAGGGGTEAFF
TGTGCCGGTGGGGGAGGAACTGAAGCTTTCTTT
>TRBJ1-6|once|TRBV19|TRBD1
CASSPWGQGASSYNSPLHF
TGTGCCAGTAGTCCCTGGGGACAGGGGGCGAGCTCCTATAATTCACCCCTCCACTTT
>TRBJ2-5|-|TRBV6-6|TRBD1
CATETGGTQYF
TGTGCCACCGAGACAGGGGGGACCCAGTACTTC